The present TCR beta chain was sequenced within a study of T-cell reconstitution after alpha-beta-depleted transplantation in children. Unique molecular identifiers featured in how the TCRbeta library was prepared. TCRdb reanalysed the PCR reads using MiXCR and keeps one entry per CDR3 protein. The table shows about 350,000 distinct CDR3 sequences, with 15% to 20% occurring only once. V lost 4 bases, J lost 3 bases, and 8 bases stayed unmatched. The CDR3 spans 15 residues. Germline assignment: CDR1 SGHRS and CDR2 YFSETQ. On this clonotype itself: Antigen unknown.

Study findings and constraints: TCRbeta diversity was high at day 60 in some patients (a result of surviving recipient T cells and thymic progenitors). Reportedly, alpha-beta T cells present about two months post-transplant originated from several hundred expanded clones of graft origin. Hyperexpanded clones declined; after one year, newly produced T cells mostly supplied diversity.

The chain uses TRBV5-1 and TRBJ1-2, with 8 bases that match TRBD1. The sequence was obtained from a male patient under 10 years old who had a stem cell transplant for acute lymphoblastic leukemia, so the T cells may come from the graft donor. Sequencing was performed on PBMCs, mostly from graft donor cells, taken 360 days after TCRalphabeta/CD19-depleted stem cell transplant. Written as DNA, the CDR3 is TGCGCCAGCAGCCCGACAGGGGCCCCAGACTATGGCTACACCTTC. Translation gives CASSPTGAPDYGYTF.